This T cell receptor beta chain was observed in a study of blood T cell repertoires in COVID-19. Study in general: Samples of COVID-19 (acute and convalescent) were obtained from the United States, Italy and Spain.

The CDR3 has 16 residues. Germline CDR1 reads KGHSH; CDR2 reads LQKENI. Trimming pared 3 bases from V and 2 bases from J, leaving 16 bases between. Produced via immunoSEQ multiplex PCR; TCRdb's table is partial and in-frame only. The sample carries 200,000 to 300,000 clones, about 90% recorded once. The sequence came from a woman between 40 and 55 years old who had recovered from COVID-19. The sequencing input was peripheral blood. The chain is built from TRBV18 and TRBJ1-2; D not resolved. CDR3 region: CASSPELVTGNYGYTF. CDR3 in DNA: TGTGCCAGCTCACCTGAATTAGTCACGGGGAACTATGGCTACACCTTC.